This note documents a single T cell receptor (beta chain) sequence. CDR3 length equals 12 residues. Trimming removed 2 bases at V and 11 bases at J, with 7 bases between. CDR1 is SEHNR, CDR2 FQNEAQ, per germline (reference sequence). The age range of participants was about 18 to 95 years, with residence in about two dozen US areas. Sequenced by immunoSEQ multiplex PCR; TCRdb stores in-frame clones only, minus some. In the table there are about 220,000 clones, about nine tenths of which are singletons. These data belong to a study of blood T cell repertoires in COVID-19. The wider study: Some COVID-19 samples were acute and others convalescent; all came from the United States, Italy and Spain.

The genes are TRBV7-9 and TRBJ1-6; D uncertain. This sequence originates from a woman under 40 who had recovered from COVID-19. Material: PBMCs or T cells enriched from blood (not recorded which). This CDR3 reads CASSLNTAPLHF. The CDR3 DNA follows: TGTGCCAGCAGCTTAAACACAGCACCCCTCCACTTT.